This T cell receptor (beta chain) was obtained from a study of blood T cell repertoires in COVID-19 (dated by TCRdb to 2020 to 2021). With respect to the entire study: The collaborator samples originated in the United States, Italy and Spain and spanned the acute and convalescent phases of COVID-19. The material from the prospective study consisted of cDNA or gDNA derived from T cells, B-cell-depleted T cells, or PBMCs. Subjects who had been exposed to COVID-19, were actively infected with it, or had recovered from it provided the deeply sampled blood TCRbeta repertoires that made up the dataset. A freely available public database, intended as a resource for researchers studying the immune response to SARS-CoV-2, is where the repertoires were released. Samples came from the ongoing ImmuneRACE study (first 160 participants) plus 1,254 subjects from 6 global collaborators. Nearly every sample came with metadata listing a de-identified subject ID, COVID-19 status, age in years and sex. Where HLA class I and class II types were available, the types were taken from metadata supplied by the sample provider, not from assay-based typing.

In the germline V gene, CDR1 corresponds to MNHEY and CDR2 to SVGAGI. Measured from the cysteine to the phenylalanine, the CDR3 is 15 residues long. The only DNA kept is the CDR3, 45 bases in frame from the first base. Trimming leaves V shorter by 6 bases and J shorter by 0 bases, with the junction holding 8 bases beyond the gene matches. What the work shows at the level of the full study, not this receptor alone: How much clinical and demographic metadata was included differed by source and by participant, and the metadata was provided uncurated.

Whole blood was collected in K2EDTA tubes by collaborating institutions according to the institutions' own protocols. Collaborator samples were shipped for TCRbeta analysis as frozen whole blood, isolated PBMCs, or DNA extracted from either sample type. TCRbeta CDR3 regions were amplified from genomic DNA using the immunoSEQ Assay, a bias-controlled multiplex PCR. The authors processed their data as follows. The number of nucleated cells in each sample was estimated from the amplification of reference gene primers within the assay. Sequence reads were collapsed and filtered to measure the absolute abundance of every unique TCRbeta CDR3 rearrangement. For each sample, productive Simpson clonality was calculated by taking the square root of Simpson's diversity index across productive rearrangements. In TCRdb, the immuneACCESS table is reduced to in-frame sequences with V and J assigned. These tables do not hold every clone; where another copy was compared, an unresolved V gene accounts for under half, and the others remain unexplained. V and J calls and clone size are given by that table; D and trimming were obtained from the DNA. Across this sample there are 240,000 or so clones, with about 86% seen only once. In total, the top ten clones hold 5.5% to 8% of the sample.

Notes on this clone: It lacks a known antigen. No base-level quality is on record; no much larger clone is a single base apart.

The clonotype comes from a man aged 60-69 years with acute or convalescent COVID-19. The chain is encoded by TRBV6-5 joined to TRBJ2-7; 7 nucleotides in the junction match TRBD2. Sequencing was carried out using peripheral blood. The nucleotide sequence is TGTGCCAGCAGCGGTCAGCGGGGAAGCTCCTACGAGCAGTACTTC. It encodes CASSGQRGSSYEQYF.